Below, one T cell receptor (beta chain) is given with its context. This record belongs to a study of graft-versus-host responses after intestinal transplantation. As for the study in general: Anti-thymocyte globulin was used for induction in all recipients, who then took tacrolimus and steroids for approximately 3 years.

TCRdb's table, derived via immunoSEQ multiplex PCR, lists solely in-frame clones and lacks some. The sample has roughly 6,500 clones, roughly 24% seen once. Dividing CFSE-low CD3+CD4+ and CD3+CD8+ responders were isolated by sorting after the reaction. Deletions cut 6 bases from V and 5 bases from J, with 21 bases between. The CDR3 consists of 17 residues. This chain connects TRBV5-7 to TRBJ2-6; D unclear. TRBV5-7 is assigned to the ORF class and has an uncertain function. The sample consisted of alloreactive CD4+ T cells from a mixed lymphocyte reaction culture, taken before transplantation. Subset reported: CFSE-low proliferating T cells sorted from approximately 6-day pre-transplant mixed lymphocyte reaction (GvH or HvG direction). The TCR originated in a human patient who was an organ donor for intestinal transplantation. CDR3 DNA: TGTGCCAGCACTAGGCGTCTTGTACAAAGTCGGGCCAACGTCCTGACTTTC. As protein: CASTRRLVQSRANVLTF.